This paragraph covers one T cell receptor (beta chain) sequence. Its antigen is undetermined. Clones were sequenced by immunoSEQ multiplex PCR, and TCRdb holds only the in-frame ones, with some missing. The table lists around 47,000 clones, 80% to 90% of them singletons, with 14% in the top ten. The data stem from a study of OX40 agonist ivuxolimab in advanced cancers. Study results and limitations: There were, on average, more expanded clones in CD8+ T cells than in CD4+.

With 5 bases clipped from V and 4 bases from J, the junction kept 8 bases outside the gene matches. The CDR3 is made up of 17 amino acids. Per the germline V gene, CDR1 is PRHDT and CDR2 is FYEKMQ (reference sequence). Patients were ineligible given autoimmune disease history or systemic immunosuppression. Patients had blood sampled at baseline and again on cycle 4 day 1 and cycle 7 day 1. The receptor's source is an adult with an advanced solid tumor such as melanoma, head and neck, liver or kidney cancer. The material was CD4+ or CD8+ T cells sorted from blood, obtained in a trial of the OX40 agonist ivuxolimab. This chain connects TRBV13 to TRBJ2-3; 14 nucleotides align to TRBD2. The CDR3 bases are TGTGCCAGCAGCCCGCTGACTAGCGGGGGGGCCGCAGATACGCAGTATTTT. Translation gives CASSPLTSGGAADTQYF.